The 24 T cell receptor beta chains below come from one sample, sequenced in a study of T cells in Graves' hyperthyroidism and ophthalmopathy. Amplified TCR beta CDR3 regions derived from RNA transcripts. HTBI primers were used for first-round RT-PCR of the TCR CDR3. Using its own MiXCR run on the multiplex PCR reads, TCRdb lists one record per CDR3 protein. Among hundreds of thousands of distinct CDR3 sequences listed, 22% were seen once. Sequencing input: blood. These receptors were taken from a man aged 30 to 39 with Graves' ophthalmopathy.

This clonotype was seen a handful of times. This chain joins TRBV4-1 and TRBJ1-5; D is perhaps TRBD1 (5 bases). The CDR3 totals 15 residues. The germline gives CDR1 MGHRA, CDR2 YSYEKL. Trimming removed 1 base from V and 2 bases from J, with 9 bases in between. The DNA of the CDR3 is TGCGCCAGCAGCCAAGTGGGAGGGGGCAATCAGCCCCAGCATTTT. It encodes CASSQVGGGNQPQHF.

The genes are TRBV6-2 or TRBV6-3 and TRBJ2-2; 9 bases map to TRBD1. V gave up 7 bases and J gave up 8 bases; unmatched junction bases: 11. The CDR3 is made up of 15 amino acids. CDR1 is MNHEY, CDR2 SVGEGT, per germline. The CDR3 DNA reads TGTGCCAGCAATTGGGAGGACAGGGGCTCGGGGGAGCTGTTTTTT. As protein: CASNWEDRGSGELFF.

In this sample, this clonotype turned up many times. The chain employs TRBV3-1 and TRBJ1-1, with D tentatively TRBD1 (6 bases). Deletions cut 1 base from V and 0 bases from J, with 12 bases between. Germline CDR1 is LGHDT and CDR2 is YNNKEL (reference sequence). This CDR3 comprises 16 residues. The chain's CDR3 is CASSQAGTLMNTEAFF. As DNA, the CDR3 is TGTGCCAGCAGCCAAGCCGGGACACTAATGAACACTGAAGCTTTCTTT.

This clonotype has a count of ten or more. The chain recombines TRBV7-8 with TRBJ1-1; 11 bases fit TRBD1. The CDR3 runs 15 residues. The germline V gene encodes CDR1 SGHVS and CDR2 FQNEAQ. V shed 2 bases and J 7 bases; nucleotides not matched to a gene: 6. CDR3 nucleotide sequence: TGTGCCAGCAGCTTATATCGGACAGGGGGCATTGAAGCTTTCTTT. As protein: CASSLYRTGGIEAFF.

CDR3 amino acids: CASGRAGRNTIYF. In DNA, the CDR3 is TGTGCCAGCGGCCGGGCCGGGAGAAACACCATATATTTT. This chain links TRBV5-8 with TRBJ1-3; no definite D call. The CDR3 has 13 residues. From germline, CDR1 is SGHTS and CDR2 YDEGEE. V was trimmed by 7 bases and J by 5 bases, leaving 13 bases between them.

V is TRBV7-9 and J is TRBJ1-4, with 7 bases identical to TRBD1. Germline loops: CDR1 SEHNR, CDR2 FQNEAQ (reference sequence). The CDR3 is 18 amino acids. V trimming: 5 bases; J trimming: 0 bases; junction bases outside the gene matches: 12. The CDR3: CASSHNRGLTTTNEKLFF. The CDR3 DNA reads as TGTGCCAGCAGCCATAACAGGGGACTCACTACAACTAATGAAAAACTGTTTTTT.

The V gene is TRBV14, the J gene TRBJ2-2; TRBD2 aligns across 7 bases. CDR3 length equals 17 residues. V trimming: 2 bases; J trimming: 2 bases; junction bases outside the gene matches: 8. The germline V gene encodes CDR1 SGHDN and CDR2 FVKESK. The CDR3 DNA reads as TGTGCCAGCAGCCAATTAATCGCTAGCGGTAACACCGGGGAGCTGTTTTTT. Its translation: CASSQLIASGNTGELFF.

The rearrangement links TRBV2 to TRBJ1-1; D is ambiguous. Trimming took 5 bases from V and 1 from J, leaving 14 bases between them. The CDR3 covers 15 residues. Per germline, CDR1 SNHLY and CDR2 FYNNEI. In DNA form, the CDR3 reads TGTGCCAGCAGTCGCCCCTCTTATGGGAACACTGAAGCTTTCTTT. Translated, it gives CASSRPSYGNTEAFF. The entire variable domain, with the rest obtained from reference TRBV2 and TRBJ1-1, is as follows: EPEVTQTPSHQVTQMGQEVILRCVPISNHLYFYWYRQILGQKVEFLVSFYNNEISEKSEIFDDQFSVERPDGSNFTLKIRSTKLEDSAMYFCASSRPSYGNTEAFFGQGTRLTVV.

This clonotype was seen repeatedly, ten times or more. The genes are TRBV7-2 and TRBJ2-1; D is possibly TRBD1 (5 bases). Germline-derived CDR1 and CDR2 are SGHTA and FQGNSA. V shed 1 base and J shed 8 bases, with 12 bases lying between them. The CDR3 spans 14 residues. CDR3 amino acids: CASSLGQGYDEQFF. Here the CDR3 DNA reads TGTGCCAGCAGCTTAGGCCAGGGTTATGATGAGCAGTTCTTC.

For this clonotype: A single base separates this from a much larger clone, so it may be a read error. The missing conserved phenylalanine or tryptophan at the end of this CDR3 makes a read error likely. The chain has TRBV28 and TRBJ2-7; 8 bases map to TRBD2. The CDR3 has 16 residues. The V segment lost 5 bases and the J segment 2 bases; nucleotides outside the gene matches: 11. Germline assignment: CDR1 MDHEN and CDR2 SYDVKM. As DNA, the CDR3 is TGTGCCAGCAGTCCCCGAGGTAGCGGGATCGCCTACGAGCAGTACCTC. Encoded protein: CASSPRGSGIAYEQYL.

V is TRBV7-3 and J is TRBJ2-3; a possible D gene is TRBD2 (6 bases). The ends were cut back, 3 bases at V and 3 bases at J, with 10 bases in the middle. The CDR3 has 14 residues. From germline, CDR1 is SGHTA and CDR2 FQGTGA. CDR3 DNA sequence: TGTGCCAGCAGCTTTGACCGGGGGACAGATACGCAGTATTTT. Its translation is CASSFDRGTDTQYF.

CDR3 nucleotide sequence: TGCGCCAGCAGCTTGGGGCCAGGGGGCCACTCAGAGACCCAGTACTTC. It is translated as CASSLGPGGHSETQYF. The rearrangement joins TRBV5-1 to TRBJ2-5; TRBD1 matches at 8 bases. The CDR3 consists of 16 residues. V dropped 0 bases and J dropped 4; count of bases not matched to a gene: 8. Germline lookup yields CDR1 SGHRS and CDR2 YFSETQ. Drawing the rest from reference TRBV5-1 and TRBJ2-5, the complete variable domain is KAGVTQTPRYLIKTRGQQVTLSCSPISGHRSVSWYQQTPGQGLQFLFEYFSETQRNKGNFPGRFSGRQFSNSRSEMNVSTLELGDSALYLCASSLGPGGHSETQYFGPGTRLLVL.

The genes are TRBV29-1 and TRBJ2-7; unclear D gene. The CDR3 extends over 14 amino acids. Germline assignment: CDR1 SQVTM and CDR2 ANQGSEA. V shed 1 base and J shed 2 bases, with 12 bases lying between them. As DNA, the CDR3 is TGCAGCGTTGAAGGGTCAGGTACTCCCTACGAGCAGTACTTC. As protein: CSVEGSGTPYEQYF.

This clonotype showed up many times. V is TRBV20-1 and J is TRBJ2-5; D not certain. The CDR3 sequence is 13 residues long. Trimming left V 2 bases short and J 0 bases short, with 7 bases between. Germline V lookup: CDR1 DFQATT, CDR2 SNEGSKA (reference sequence). CDR3 residues: CSARHSYQETQYF. CDR3 nucleotide sequence: TGCAGTGCTAGACACAGTTACCAAGAGACCCAGTACTTC.

This clonotype was recorded at least ten times. The genes are TRBV12-3 or TRBV12-4 and TRBJ2-7; D possibly corresponds to TRBD2 (5 bases). The CDR3 covers 12 residues. The V end lost 3 bases, the J end lost 6 bases, and 9 bases lay between the germline ends. The chain's CDR3 is CASSFEGIEQYF. The DNA for the CDR3 is TGTGCCAGCAGTTTTGAGGGAATCGAGCAGTACTTC.

J is TRBJ2-7 and V is TRBV29-1; 10 positions agree with TRBD2. Germline V CDR1 and CDR2: SQVTM, ANQGSEA. V was pared by 3 bases and J by 5 bases, with 7 bases of the junction left unmatched. The CDR3 covers 14 residues. The chain's CDR3 is CSVEASGRNDEQYF. The CDR3 bases are TGCAGCGTTGAGGCTAGCGGGAGAAACGACGAGCAGTACTTC.

CDR3 residues: CASSEANSMNTEAFF. The CDR3, as DNA: TGTGCCAGCAGTGAAGCTAACAGCATGAACACTGAAGCTTTCTTT. The chain combines TRBV2 with TRBJ1-1; D is unclear. This CDR3 comprises 15 residues. Germline assignment: CDR1 SNHLY and CDR2 FYNNEI. V was cut by 0 bases and J by 0 bases, with 8 bases left in between.

This clonotype was counted between two and nine times. V gene TRBV27 combines with J gene TRBJ2-7; tentatively, D is TRBD1 or TRBD2 (5 bases each). The germline gives CDR1 MNHEY, CDR2 SMNVEV (reference sequence). This CDR3 contains 14 residues. V was trimmed by 3 bases and J by 0 bases, leaving 9 bases between them. CDR3 residues: CASSFWGSSYEQYF. The CDR3 bases are TGTGCCAGCAGTTTTTGGGGGAGCTCCTACGAGCAGTACTTC.

The chain combines TRBV6-1 with TRBJ2-7, with 9 bases matching TRBD2. The CDR3 runs to 15 residues. V gave up 6 bases and J gave up 2 bases; unmatched junction bases: 8. CDR1 is MNHNS and CDR2 is SASEGT in the germline V gene. CDR3 bases: TGTGCCAGCAGCGAAAGCGGGAGGTTCCCCTACGAGCAGTACTTC. Amino acids: CASSESGRFPYEQYF.

The rearrangement links TRBV5-1 to TRBJ2-3, with D possibly being TRBD2 (5 bases). CDR3 length: 12 residues. Germline loops: CDR1 SGHRS, CDR2 YFSETQ. V was clipped by 3 bases and J by 6 bases, with 8 bases between them. CDR3 DNA: TGCGCCAGCAGCTCTCGGGGTGATACGCAGTATTTT. Amino acids: CASSSRGDTQYF.

This clonotype turned up a few times. The V and J genes are TRBV5-1 and TRBJ1-1; D is unclear. Germline V gene sequence: CDR1 SGHRS, CDR2 YFSETQ. Trimming removed 5 bases at V and 4 bases at J, with 12 bases between. The CDR3 runs 13 residues. The CDR3 sequence is CASRRELGTEAFF. The CDR3 bases are TGCGCCAGCAGGCGAGAGCTCGGCACTGAAGCTTTCTTT.

This clonotype was seen ten or more times. The gene calls are TRBV28 and TRBJ1-2, with unresolved D. Per the germline V gene, CDR1 is MDHEN and CDR2 is SYDVKM. The V gene lost 6 bases and the J gene lost 8 bases, with 22 bases spanning the gap. The CDR3 has 15 residues. CDR3 in amino acids: CASRTSANQGKGYTF. In DNA, the CDR3 is TGTGCCAGCAGAACGAGCGCGAACCAAGGTAAAGGCTACACCTTC.

This clonotype was seen repeatedly, ten times or more. The gene calls are TRBV30 and TRBJ2-3, with 7 bases lining up with TRBD2. CDR1 GTSNPN and CDR2 SVGIG come from the germline V gene (reference sequence). Trimming at V came to 5 bases and at J to 7 bases, leaving 15 bases not matched to a gene. The CDR3 extends over 15 amino acids. The CDR3, as DNA: TGTGCCTGGGCTCGTGCGGGAGCTTGGATTTATACGCAGTATTTT. The encoded protein is CAWARAGAWIYTQYF.

This clonotype was counted at least ten times. This sequence joins TRBV6-1 and TRBJ2-7; D is perhaps TRBD1 or TRBD2 (6 bases each). The CDR3 length is 12 residues. V shed 8 bases and J shed 3 bases, with 11 bases lying between them. Germline V gene sequence: CDR1 MNHNS, CDR2 SASEGT. CDR3 region: CASSRGGYEQYF. CDR3 DNA sequence: TGTGCCAGCTCCAGGGGAGGCTACGAGCAGTACTTC.